Sequencing of this T cell receptor beta chain was carried out in a study of cytomegalovirus exposure and HLA in healthy donors. A remark on this clone: Its antigen remains unidentified.

The PCR contained 60 Vbeta and 13 Jbeta primers. Under the authors' procedure: Later, 75 million to 100 million unique TCR beta chains were counted in an analysis, and approximately 10 million of them were shared. Profiled with immunoSEQ multiplex PCR; TCRdb holds only in-frame clones, not every one. From that table come the V and J calls and clone size; the DNA was used to work out D and trimming. The sample includes 85,000 to 90,000 clones, 65% to 85% of them seen just once. The study, taken as a whole, reports: Most TCR beta V segments were productive about 87% or about 30% of the time in an earlier analysis. Reportedly, fewer N-insertions than the roughly 700-donor mean appeared in an Asian-associated ancestry cluster in a later analysis. A missense variant in DCLRE1C was later tied to TCR beta V- and J-gene trimming.

The CDR3 length is 17 residues. Germline trimming cut 3 bases from V and 1 base from J; bases unmatched to any gene: 12. Germline V gene sequence: CDR1 SGHRS, CDR2 YFSETQ. The clonotype comes from a man aged 30-40 years in good health and CMV-seronegative. Material: PBMCs. V gene TRBV5-1 combines with J gene TRBJ1-1, with 7 bases that match TRBD1. CDR3 residues: CASSWSGDRVTNTEAFF. CDR3 nucleotide sequence: TGCGCCAGCAGCTGGAGCGGAGACAGGGTGACGAACACTGAAGCTTTCTTT.